The TCR beta chain under discussion was sequenced for a study of T cells in lung cancer brain metastases. The overall study: A median roughly 320 days separated primary and brain metastasis sampling.

TCRdb's table, derived via immunoSEQ multiplex PCR, lists solely in-frame clones and lacks some. Altogether approximately 5,100 clones are present, approximately 84% being singletons, with the ten largest covering 6.2%. This clone has only one observation. V dropped 3 bases and J dropped 3 bases, with 10 bases sitting between them. The CDR3 runs 14 residues. Germline-derived CDR1 and CDR2 are MNHEY and SMNVEV (reference sequence). The V and J genes are TRBV27 and TRBJ2-3, with D unclear. This TCR was sampled from a man aged 50 or older with non-small cell lung cancer that had spread to the brain. Sequencing used tumor tissue from a brain metastasis. CDR3 bases: TGTGCCAGCAGTTTCCAGGATTCGACAGATACGCAGTATTTT. Its translation: CASSFQDSTDTQYF.